The 22 T cell receptor beta chains below come from one sample, sequenced in a study of T cells after yellow fever vaccination. A single record per CDR3 protein comes from TCRdb applying MiXCR to the 5' RACE reads. The sample shows about 340,000 distinct CDR3 sequences, around 12% of them seen only once. The sample consisted of CD4+ T cells sorted from PBMCs, taken 15 days after the yellow fever booster vaccination. These receptors were obtained from a man aged 18 to 35 who received the YFV17D yellow fever vaccine.

This clonotype was seen only a few times. The rearrangement links TRBV19 to TRBJ2-2, with a weak D call TRBD2 (5 bases). The CDR3 has 15 amino acids. Germline V CDR1 and CDR2: LNHDA, SQIVND (reference sequence). V was trimmed by 1 base and J by 6 bases, leaving 12 bases between them. The DNA of the CDR3 is TGTGCCAGTAGTATAGTGAGGGTTCGCTCCGGGGAGCTGTTTTTT. Translated: CASSIVRVRSGELFF.

The V call is TRBV20-1, the J call TRBJ2-4, with 11 bases that match TRBD2. Trimming cost V 1 base and J 0 bases; bases outside gene matches: 5. Germline CDR1 is DFQATT and CDR2 is SNEGSKA (reference sequence). CDR3 length: 17 amino acids. The CDR3 nucleotides are TGCAGTGCTAGAGCTCTAGCGGGGGGTTTAGCCAAAAACATTCAGTACTTC. Translation: CSARALAGGLAKNIQYF.

V usage is TRBV3-1 and J usage is TRBJ2-7; the D gene is possibly TRBD1 (5 bases). Germline CDR1 reads LGHDT; CDR2 reads YNNKEL (reference sequence). Trimming left V 3 bases short and J 3 bases short, with 9 bases between. The length of the CDR3 is 13 residues. In DNA form, the CDR3 reads TGTGCCAGCAGCCACCCTGACAGCTACGAGCAGTACTTC. It translates to CASSHPDSYEQYF.

This CDR3 is CASSEILGRGYTF. In DNA form, the CDR3 reads TGTGCCAGCAGTGAAATATTGGGACGGGGCTACACCTTC. The gene calls are TRBV2 and TRBJ1-2, with D maybe TRBD1 (5 bases). This CDR3 spans 13 amino acids. Per germline, CDR1 SNHLY and CDR2 FYNNEI. Trimming removed 2 bases at V and 8 bases at J, with 12 bases between.

This chain uses TRBV6-1 with TRBJ1-5; tentative D call: TRBD1 (5 bases). Germline V gene data show CDR1 as MNHNS and CDR2 as SASEGT. The V end was cut by 3 bases, the J end by 7 bases, with 10 bases between. The CDR3 has 13 amino acids. The CDR3 loop reads CASSDRGPQPQHF. The CDR3 nucleotides read TGTGCCAGCAGTGATAGGGGCCCCCAGCCCCAGCATTTT.

The chain uses TRBV4-1 and TRBJ2-7, with 13 nucleotides matching TRBD2. V was clipped by 4 bases and J by 3 bases; unmatched bases: 6. The CDR3 covers 16 residues. Germline lookup yields CDR1 MGHRA and CDR2 YSYEKL. CDR3 in amino acids: CASSRGLAGDHYEQYV. CDR3 in DNA: TGCGCCAGCAGCCGCGGACTAGCGGGGGACCACTACGAGCAGTACGTC.

This clonotype was observed a few times. The V call is TRBV5-4, the J call TRBJ2-3; possibly TRBD2 for D (5 bases). Looked up from germline, CDR1 is SGHNT and CDR2 is YYREEE (reference sequence). CDR3 length: 15 residues. V gave up 0 bases and J gave up 5 bases, with 13 bases separating them. The CDR3 is CASSLDAGRVDTQYF. The CDR3 DNA sequence: TGTGCCAGCAGCTTGGATGCGGGCCGAGTAGATACGCAGTATTTT. Drawing the rest from reference TRBV5-4 and TRBJ2-3, the complete variable domain is ETGVTQSPTHLIKTRGQQVTLRCSSQSGHNTVSWYQQALGQGPQFIFQYYREEENGRGNFPPRFSGLQFPNYSSELNVNALELDDSALYLCASSLDAGRVDTQYFGPGTRLTVL.

In this sample, this clonotype turned up a few times. The chain couples TRBV5-1 to TRBJ2-1; D is perhaps TRBD1 or TRBD2 (6 bases each). This CDR3 has 14 amino acids. V lost 4 bases and J 4 bases, leaving 12 bases between the germline ends. Germline assignment: CDR1 SGHRS and CDR2 YFSETQ. CDR3 in amino acids: CASSGGGFYNEQFF. In nucleotides, the CDR3 is TGCGCCAGCAGCGGAGGGGGGTTTTACAATGAGCAGTTCTTC.

This clonotype occurred a few times. The chain joins TRBV11-3 to TRBJ2-2; unclear D gene. Germline CDR1 is SGHNT and CDR2 is YENEEA. Trimming cost V 6 bases and J 8 bases, with 16 bases left between them. CDR3 length: 14 residues. DNA of the CDR3: TGTGCCAGCAGTCGTCAAGGGTCCATGGGGGAGCTGTTTTTT. Translation: CASSRQGSMGELFF.

The CDR3 region is CSARDRTSPIEQYV. As DNA, the CDR3 is TGCAGTGCTAGAGATCGGACTAGCCCCATTGAGCAGTACGTC. The chain couples TRBV20-1 to TRBJ2-7, with 8 positions matching TRBD2. Per the germline V gene, CDR1 is DFQATT and CDR2 is SNEGSKA (reference sequence). The CDR3 is 14 amino acids. V lost 0 bases and J lost 7; bases outside the gene matches: 8.

The chain recombines TRBV5-1 with TRBJ2-1; D is unresolved. The V gene lost 1 base and the J gene lost 9 bases, with 14 bases spanning the gap. This CDR3 has 14 residues. Per germline, CDR1 SGHRS and CDR2 YFSETQ. The CDR3 DNA follows: TGCGCCAGCAGCTTGTCCTACTCCTCCGGTGAGCAGTTCTTC. It codes for CASSLSYSSGEQFF.

The V call is TRBV5-1, the J call TRBJ2-2; D is ambiguous. This CDR3 has 14 amino acids. Per the germline V gene, CDR1 is SGHRS and CDR2 is YFSETQ. V lost 7 bases, J lost 0 bases, and 10 bases lay in between. The CDR3 sequence: CASGPTSNTGELFF. DNA for the CDR3: TGCGCCAGCGGACCGACTTCGAACACCGGGGAGCTGTTTTTT.

This rearrangement joins TRBV2 to TRBJ1-1; D might be TRBD1 (6 bases). This CDR3 has 15 amino acids. Trimming cost V 6 bases and J 1 base, with 15 bases left between them. Germline CDR1 is SNHLY and CDR2 is FYNNEI. CDR3 DNA: TGTGCCAGCAGATCATTGAGGGACAAGAACACTGAAGCTTTCTTT. It specifies CASRSLRDKNTEAFF.

Many counts were recorded for this clonotype. The chain joins TRBV30 to TRBJ2-2; maybe TRBD1 (6 bases). The CDR3 has 13 amino acids. The V gene's germline CDR1 is GTSNPN and CDR2 SVGIG (reference sequence). Trimming removed 7 bases at V and 1 base at J, with 10 bases between. CDR3 residues: CASPTGNTGELFF. The CDR3 DNA sequence: TGTGCCTCCCCGACAGGGAACACCGGGGAGCTGTTTTTT.

This clonotype showed up just a few times. The rearrangement links TRBV24-1 to TRBJ2-4, with 7 bases matching TRBD2. This CDR3 is built from 13 residues. Losses at the gene ends were 4 bases for V and 8 bases for J; bases not matched to a gene: 4. The germline V gene has CDR1 KGHDR and CDR2 SFDVKD. The chain's CDR3 is CATSEGGPDIQYF. The CDR3, as DNA: TGTGCCACCAGTGAGGGAGGGCCTGACATTCAGTACTTC.

This clonotype was seen ten or more times. The chain recombines TRBV4-1 with TRBJ1-6; D remains unclear. Germline V CDR1 and CDR2: MGHRA, YSYEKL. The ends were cut back, 1 base at V and 10 bases at J, with 14 bases in the middle. CDR3 length: 15 amino acids. The CDR3 coding sequence is TGCGCCAGCAGCCAAGGGAGTAGACCCCAATCACCCCTCCACTTT. It specifies CASSQGSRPQSPLHF.

This clonotype occurred many times. The chain employs TRBV7-9 and TRBJ2-1; TRBD2 matches at 9 bases. There are 15 residues in the CDR3. J was trimmed by 4 bases and V by 0 bases; bases with no gene match: 1. The germline V gene has CDR1 SEHNR and CDR2 FQNEAQ (reference sequence). As DNA, the CDR3 is TGTGCCAGCAGCTTAGCGGCGGGGGGGTACAATGAGCAGTTCTTC. Protein sequence: CASSLAAGGYNEQFF.

The chain carries TRBV28 and TRBJ1-6; no reliable D call. Germline V gives CDR1 MDHEN, CDR2 SYDVKM. This CDR3 has 14 residues. Trimming took 7 bases from V and 1 from J, leaving 8 bases between them. The CDR3 region is CASIHGSYNSPLHF. CDR3 bases: TGTGCCAGCATCCACGGTTCCTATAATTCACCCCTCCACTTT.

Many counts were recorded for this clonotype. The chain couples TRBV5-1 to TRBJ1-2, with TRBD1 as a possible D gene (6 bases). The germline V and J ends were trimmed by 2 bases and 8 bases, with 16 bases remaining between them. Germline values: CDR1 SGHRS, CDR2 YFSETQ. The CDR3 is 14 residues long. CDR3 in DNA: TGCGCCAGCAGCTTATTGACAGGCGGCGGCGGCTACACCTTC. Translation: CASSLLTGGGGYTF.

The sample holds many counts of this clonotype. This sequence joins TRBV12-3 or TRBV12-4 and TRBJ2-5, with TRBD2 as a possible D gene (6 bases). The V end was cut by 6 bases, the J end by 5 bases, with 13 bases between. This CDR3 is built from 13 residues. As DNA, the CDR3 is TGTGCCAGCAGCCTTGGGGGGTTGGAGACCCAGTACTTC. Translation gives CASSLGGLETQYF.

This clonotype was seen more than once but under ten times. The rearrangement joins TRBV6-2 or TRBV6-3 to TRBJ1-6, with 7 bases fitting TRBD1. Germline-derived CDR1 and CDR2 are MNHEY and SVGEGT. The CDR3 has 17 amino acids. The V and J ends lost 0 bases and 8 bases, in that order; junction bases with no gene match: 10. CDR3 protein: CASSYSLQGFSHSPLHF. The CDR3 DNA reads as TGTGCCAGCAGTTACTCGTTACAGGGGTTCTCACATTCACCCCTCCACTTT.

The rearrangement links TRBV29-1 to TRBJ1-2; 9 bases line up with TRBD1. The CDR3 spans 11 residues. From germline, CDR1 is SQVTM and CDR2 ANQGSEA. J was trimmed by 7 bases and V by 4 bases; bases with no gene match: 1. CDR3 in DNA: TGCAGCGTTGGGACAGGGGCTGGCTACACCTTC. As protein: CSVGTGAGYTF.